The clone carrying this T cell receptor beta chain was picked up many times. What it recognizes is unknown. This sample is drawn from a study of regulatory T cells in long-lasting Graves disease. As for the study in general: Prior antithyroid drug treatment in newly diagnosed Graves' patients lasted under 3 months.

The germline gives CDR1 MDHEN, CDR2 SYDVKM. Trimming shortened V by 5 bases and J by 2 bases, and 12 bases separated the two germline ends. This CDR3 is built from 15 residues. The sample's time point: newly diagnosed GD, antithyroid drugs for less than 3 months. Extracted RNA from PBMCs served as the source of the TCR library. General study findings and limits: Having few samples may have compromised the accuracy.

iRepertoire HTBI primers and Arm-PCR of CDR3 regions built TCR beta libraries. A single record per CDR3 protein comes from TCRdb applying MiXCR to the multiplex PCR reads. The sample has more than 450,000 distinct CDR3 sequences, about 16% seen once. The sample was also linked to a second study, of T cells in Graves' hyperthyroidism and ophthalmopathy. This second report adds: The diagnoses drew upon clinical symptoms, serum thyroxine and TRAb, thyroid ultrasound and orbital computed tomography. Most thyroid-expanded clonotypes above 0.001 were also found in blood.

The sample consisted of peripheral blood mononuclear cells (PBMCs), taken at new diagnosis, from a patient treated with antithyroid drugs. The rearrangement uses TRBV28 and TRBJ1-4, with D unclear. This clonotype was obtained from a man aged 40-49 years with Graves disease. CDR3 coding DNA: TGTGCCAGCAGTACCACTTCGGGGACTAATGAAAAACTGTTTTTT. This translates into CASSTTSGTNEKLFF.